One and the same sample provided the 16 T cell receptor beta chains below, sequenced in a study of OX40 agonist ivuxolimab in advanced cancers. TCRdb's copy holds only in-frame clones and misses some; the assay was immunoSEQ multiplex PCR. This sample has 40,000 to 45,000 clones, with over 80% found just once. Sequencing was performed on CD4+ or CD8+ T cells sorted from blood, taken in a trial of the OX40 agonist ivuxolimab. The receptors originated from an adult with an advanced solid tumor such as melanoma, head and neck, liver or kidney cancer.

The chain carries TRBV27 and TRBJ2-7, with 11 bases lining up with TRBD2. The germline CDR1 and CDR2 sequences are MNHEY and SMNVEV (reference sequence). The V segment lost 6 bases and the J segment 4 bases; nucleotides outside the gene matches: 5. The CDR3 covers 14 residues. CDR3 nucleotides: TGTGCCAGCAGGAGACTAGCGGGAAGGTACGAGCAGTACTTC. It codes for CASRRLAGRYEQYF.

DNA for the CDR3: TGTGCCAGCAGCCACCCCGGGGGGAACACTGAAGCTTTCTTT. Protein product: CASSHPGGNTEAFF. The chain links TRBV14 to TRBJ1-1, with D perhaps TRBD1 (5 bases). Germline assignment: CDR1 SGHDN and CDR2 FVKESK. This CDR3 comprises 14 residues. The ends were cut back, 3 bases at V and 1 base at J, with 9 bases in the middle.

CDR3 loop: CASSEFTASKTQYF. The DNA of the CDR3 is TGTGCCAGCAGTGAATTCACGGCTAGCAAAACGCAGTATTTT. The J gene is TRBJ2-3, the V gene TRBV25-1; possibly TRBD2 for D (5 bases). Germline CDR1 reads MGHDK; CDR2 reads SYGVNS. Trimming took off 1 base at V and 9 bases at J, with 14 bases between the two ends. The CDR3 spans 14 residues. The whole variable domain, remainder taken from reference TRBV25-1 and TRBJ2-3, is EADIYQTPRYLVIGTGKKITLECSQTMGHDKMYWYQQDPGMELHLIHYSYGVNSTEKGDLSSESTVSRIRTEHFPLTLESARPSHTSQYLCASSEFTASKTQYFGPGTRLTVL.

The V and J genes are TRBV25-1 and TRBJ2-7; TRBD2 agrees at 11 bases. The CDR3 has 14 amino acids. Germline V gene sequence: CDR1 MGHDK, CDR2 SYGVNS. The V and J ends lost 5 bases and 6 bases, in that order; junction bases with no gene match: 6. The CDR3 spells CASSPLGLAGEQYF. DNA for the CDR3: TGTGCCAGCAGTCCCCTTGGACTAGCGGGCGAGCAGTACTTC.

The rearrangement links TRBV28 to TRBJ2-7; D may match TRBD1 or TRBD2 (7 bases each). This CDR3 comprises 14 residues. Germline V gives CDR1 MDHEN, CDR2 SYDVKM. V lost 5 bases, J lost 4 bases, and 15 bases lay in between. The CDR3 loop is CASSSGTVIYEQYF. CDR3 bases: TGTGCCAGCAGTAGCGGGACAGTTATTTACGAGCAGTACTTC.

V is TRBV5-1 and J is TRBJ2-1; TRBD1 is a possible D gene (6 bases). Trimming took off 0 bases at V and 5 bases at J, with 12 bases between the two ends. Germline V CDR1 and CDR2: SGHRS, YFSETQ. This CDR3 spans 15 amino acids. The CDR3 is CASSLVGQLNNEQFF. CDR3 nucleotides: TGCGCCAGCAGCTTGGTTGGACAGCTCAACAATGAGCAGTTCTTC.

The chain has TRBV11-2 and TRBJ2-7; 7 bases align to TRBD1. The CDR3 extends over 15 amino acids. V shed 7 bases, J shed 7 bases, and the junction held 16 bases outside the gene matches. Germline V CDR1 and CDR2: SGHAT, FQNNGV. CDR3 residues: CASNNLGGQQGEQYF. DNA of the CDR3: TGTGCCAGCAATAACTTAGGGGGACAGCAAGGTGAGCAGTACTTC.

CDR3 sequence reads: CASSTRTESYEQYF. The CDR3 DNA follows: TGTGCCAGTAGTACCAGGACAGAAAGCTACGAGCAGTACTTC. This chain joins TRBV19 and TRBJ2-7; a possible D gene is TRBD1 (6 bases). Trimming stripped 4 bases from V and 3 bases from J, with 13 bases between. The CDR3 spans 14 residues. CDR1 LNHDA and CDR2 SQIVND come from the germline V gene (reference sequence). Full variable domain (missing parts from reference TRBV19 and TRBJ2-7): DGGITQSPKYLFRKEGQNVTLSCEQNLNHDAMYWYRQDPGQGLRLIYYSQIVNDFQKGDIAEGYSVSREKKESFPLTVTSAQKNPTAFYLCASSTRTESYEQYFGPGTRLTVT.

The chain is built from TRBV19 and TRBJ2-1; 13 bases line up with TRBD2. V gave up 5 bases and J gave up 6 bases; unmatched junction bases: 7. The CDR3 consists of 16 residues. Germline V CDR1 and CDR2: LNHDA, SQIVND (reference sequence). CDR3 sequence (DNA): TGTGCCAGTAGTTCTAGACTAGCGGGGGGCTTCAATGAGCAGTTCTTC. Residues: CASSSRLAGGFNEQFF.

The gene calls are TRBV27 and TRBJ1-5; no reliable D call. Trimming stripped 0 bases from V and 2 bases from J, with 11 bases between. From germline, CDR1 is MNHEY and CDR2 SMNVEV (reference sequence). CDR3 size: 16 residues. CDR3 sequence (DNA): TGTGCCAGCAGTTTATCCGCAAAATCGGGCAATCAGCCCCAGCATTTT. Amino acid sequence: CASSLSAKSGNQPQHF.

The chain recombines TRBV2 with TRBJ2-1; 11 bases map to TRBD2. The CDR3 sequence is 14 residues long. V lost 8 bases to trimming and J lost 4 bases; unmatched junction nucleotides: 4. In germline, CDR1 is SNHLY, CDR2 FYNNEI. The CDR3 protein is CASLGLADYNEQFF. The CDR3 DNA is TGTGCCAGCTTGGGACTAGCGGATTACAATGAGCAGTTCTTC.

The V gene is TRBV9, the J gene TRBJ2-7, with no clear D. CDR3 length equals 15 residues. Looked up from germline, CDR1 is SGDLS and CDR2 is YYNGEE. Trimming cost V 0 bases and J 2 bases, with 12 bases left between them. The CDR3 reads CASSVGPPRTYEQYF. In nucleotides, the CDR3 is TGTGCCAGCAGCGTAGGACCGCCCCGGACCTACGAGCAGTACTTC. Filled out from reference TRBV9 and TRBJ2-7, the complete variable domain reads DSGVTQTPKHLITATGQRVTLRCSPRSGDLSVYWYQQSLDQGLQFLIQYYNGEERAKGNILERFSAQQFPDLHSELNLSSLELGDSALYFCASSVGPPRTYEQYFGPGTRLTVT.

The V gene is TRBV5-1, the J gene TRBJ2-1, with D tentatively TRBD2 (5 bases). V lost 1 base and J lost 2, with 10 bases in between. Germline CDR1 SGHRS, CDR2 YFSETQ. The CDR3 contains 15 residues. The CDR3 loop reads CASSLTGMTYNEQFF. The CDR3 bases are TGCGCCAGCAGCTTGACCGGGATGACCTACAATGAGCAGTTCTTC. Looking up the rest from reference TRBV5-1 and TRBJ2-1 gives the full variable domain: KAGVTQTPRYLIKTRGQQVTLSCSPISGHRSVSWYQQTPGQGLQFLFEYFSETQRNKGNFPGRFSGRQFSNSRSEMNVSTLELGDSALYLCASSLTGMTYNEQFFGPGTRLTVL.

The CDR3 sequence is CASSLGGPAGYTF. As DNA, the CDR3 is TGTGCCAGCAGCTTGGGGGGCCCAGCTGGCTACACCTTC. The chain is built from TRBV7-2 and TRBJ1-2; D might be TRBD1 (6 bases). V dropped 3 bases and J dropped 7 bases, with 12 bases sitting between them. Germline V gene lookup returns CDR1 SGHTA and CDR2 FQGNSA. CDR3 length equals 13 residues.

The chain is built from TRBV19 and TRBJ2-6; D not resolved. CDR3 size: 16 residues. Trimming left V 1 base short and J 0 bases short, with 7 bases between. Germline V gives CDR1 LNHDA, CDR2 SQIVND (reference sequence). CDR3 coding DNA: TGTGCCAGTAGTATAGTATTGAGCTCTGGGGCCAACGTCCTGACTTTC. Translating gives CASSIVLSSGANVLTF.

The CDR3 DNA follows: TGTGCCAGCAGTATGGACAGGGTGAGCGAGCAGTACTTC. It yields the protein CASSMDRVSEQYF. V usage is TRBV27 and J usage is TRBJ2-7; 8 bases match TRBD1. The germline V gene has CDR1 MNHEY and CDR2 SMNVEV (reference sequence). The V segment lost 5 bases and the J segment 6 bases; nucleotides outside the gene matches: 6. The CDR3 length is 13 residues.